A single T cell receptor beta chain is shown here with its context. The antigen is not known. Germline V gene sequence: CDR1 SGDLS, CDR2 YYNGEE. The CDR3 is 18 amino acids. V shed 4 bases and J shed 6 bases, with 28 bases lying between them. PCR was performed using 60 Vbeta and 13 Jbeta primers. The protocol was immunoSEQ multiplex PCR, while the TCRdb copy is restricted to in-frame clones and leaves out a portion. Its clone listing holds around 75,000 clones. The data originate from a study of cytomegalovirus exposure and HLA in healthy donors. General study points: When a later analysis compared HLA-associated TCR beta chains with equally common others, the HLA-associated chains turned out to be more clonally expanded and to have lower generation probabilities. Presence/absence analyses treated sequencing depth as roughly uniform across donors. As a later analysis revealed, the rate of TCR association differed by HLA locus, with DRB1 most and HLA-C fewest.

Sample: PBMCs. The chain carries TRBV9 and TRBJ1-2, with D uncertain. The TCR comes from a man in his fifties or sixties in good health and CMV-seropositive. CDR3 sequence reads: CASSPHFTPSRAVDGYTF. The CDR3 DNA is TGTGCCAGCAGCCCACACTTTACACCCTCGAGGGCTGTTGATGGCTACACCTTC.